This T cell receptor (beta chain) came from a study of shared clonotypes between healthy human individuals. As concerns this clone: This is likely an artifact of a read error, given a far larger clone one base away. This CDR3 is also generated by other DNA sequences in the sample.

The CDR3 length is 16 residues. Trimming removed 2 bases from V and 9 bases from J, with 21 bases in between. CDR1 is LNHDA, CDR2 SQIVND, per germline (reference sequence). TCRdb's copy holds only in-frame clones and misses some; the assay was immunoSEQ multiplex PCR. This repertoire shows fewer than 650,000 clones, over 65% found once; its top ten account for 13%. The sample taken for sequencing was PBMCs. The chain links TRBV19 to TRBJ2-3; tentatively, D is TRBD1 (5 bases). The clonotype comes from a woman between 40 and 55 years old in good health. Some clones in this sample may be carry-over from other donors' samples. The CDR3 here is CASSIRVGSDRDTQYF. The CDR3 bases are TGTGCCAGTAGTATAAGAGTTGGGTCAGACAGAGACACGCAGTATTTT.